A single sample is the source of the 11 T cell receptor beta chains below, sequenced in a study of beta chain features in type 1 diabetes. Expressed TCRB transcripts were sequenced because the entire RNA isolate underwent reverse transcription. Clones were sequenced by immunoSEQ multiplex PCR, and TCRdb holds only the in-frame ones, with some missing. The table includes 300,000 to 400,000 clones, roughly a tenth detected once. Study-wide results and caveats: Shortening that was moderate but significant affected the TCRB CDR3s of Type 1 diabetes patients in all four CD4+ subsets.

Their target antigens are unknown. The sample was central memory CD4+ T cells from blood. The receptors derive from a man in his thirties or forties with type 1 diabetes.

This clone has only a few counts. V and J are TRBV6-1 and TRBJ2-1; 7 positions agree with TRBD1. The CDR3 is 13 residues long. Germline V CDR1 and CDR2: MNHNS, SASEGT. After removal of 4 bases from V and 10 bases from J, the junction contained 7 bases not matched to a gene. The CDR3: CASSGTGFGEQFF. CDR3 nucleotide sequence: TGTGCCAGCAGTGGGACAGGTTTTGGGGAGCAGTTCTTC.

The chain links TRBV6-5 to TRBJ1-5; D remains unclear. Trimming removed 5 bases at V and 2 bases at J, with 7 bases between. The CDR3 covers 13 residues. CDR1 and CDR2 (germline): MNHEY, SVGAGI. The CDR3: CASSPSGNQPQHF. CDR3 bases: TGTGCCAGCAGTCCTTCAGGCAATCAGCCCCAGCATTTT.

The chain links TRBV6-1 to TRBJ2-3, with TRBD1 matching 12 bases. The V segment lost 4 bases and the J segment 1 base; nucleotides outside the gene matches: 3. From germline, CDR1 is MNHNS and CDR2 SASEGT. The CDR3 is made up of 16 amino acids. CDR3 bases: TGTGCCAGCAGTGTCGGGACAGGGGGCGGCACAGATACGCAGTATTTT. It is translated as CASSVGTGGGTDTQYF.

With regard to this clone: With a far larger clone one base away, a read error is the likely cause. The V call is TRBV6-6, the J call TRBJ1-3; 7 bases align to TRBD1. J lost 2 bases, V lost 5 bases, and 3 bases had no gene match. Looked up from germline, CDR1 is MNHNY and CDR2 is SVGAGI (reference sequence). This CDR3 region has 14 residues. CDR3 sequence: CASSPGTAGNTIYF. CDR3 in DNA: TGTGCCAGCAGTCCCGGGACAGCTGGAAACACCATATATTTT.

For the CDR3, the DNA is TGTGCCAGCAGCCAAGAAAAGGGGCGGGACCAAGAGACCCAGTACTTC. Translating it yields CASSQEKGRDQETQYF. The chain joins TRBV7-9 to TRBJ2-5; either TRBD1 or TRBD2 may supply D (5 bases each). The V and J ends lost 5 bases and 0 bases respectively, with 16 bases between them. CDR3 length: 16 amino acids. Germline V gives CDR1 SEHNR, CDR2 FQNEAQ (reference sequence).

This clone is classed as medium-sized. V is TRBV7-9 and J is TRBJ2-7; the match to TRBD1 covers 7 bases. Germline CDR1 and CDR2: SEHNR and FQNEAQ (reference sequence). The CDR3 contains 15 residues. With 7 bases clipped from V and 0 bases from J, the junction kept 9 bases outside the gene matches. CDR3 sequence reads: CASTRQGLSSYEQYF. The CDR3, as DNA: TGTGCCAGCACCCGACAGGGATTAAGCTCCTACGAGCAGTACTTC.

The chain uses TRBV30 and TRBJ1-2; D is unclear. Germline V gene sequence: CDR1 GTSNPN, CDR2 SVGIG (reference sequence). Trimming removed 2 bases at V and 1 base at J, with 14 bases between. There are 15 residues in the CDR3. The CDR3 sequence: CAWSPGPFINYGYTF. CDR3 bases: TGTGCCTGGAGTCCGGGCCCCTTCATTAACTATGGCTACACCTTC.

This clone occurred a few times. V and J are TRBV5-4 and TRBJ2-2, with 9 nucleotides matching TRBD1. The germline V gene has CDR1 SGHNT and CDR2 YYREEE (reference sequence). This CDR3 spans 16 amino acids. J lost 3 bases, V lost 4 bases, and 7 bases had no gene match. The CDR3 spells CASSTPGQGYTGELFF. The DNA for the CDR3 is TGTGCCAGCAGCACACCGGGACAGGGATACACCGGGGAGCTGTTTTTT.

This clone was picked up a small number of times. The genes are TRBV11-1 and TRBJ2-5; D not certain. CDR1 is SGHAT, CDR2 FQDESV, per germline (reference sequence). The CDR3 sequence is 14 residues long. V gave up 7 bases and J gave up 0 bases, with 12 bases separating them. The CDR3 nucleotides are TGTGCCAGCAATGACCGACGGTACCAAGAGACCCAGTACTTC. The encoded protein is CASNDRRYQETQYF.

This clone was found a few times. The CDR3 DNA is TGTGCCAGCAGTTTAGGGGGCCGCGGCGAGTTCTTC. Protein product: CASSLGGRGEFF. The genes are TRBV27 and TRBJ2-1; a weak D match, TRBD1 (6 bases). Germline CDR1 reads MNHEY; CDR2 reads SMNVEV (reference sequence). The CDR3 has 12 amino acids. Trimming took off 2 bases at V and 14 bases at J, with 13 bases between the two ends.

The chain couples TRBV11-3 to TRBJ2-1, with TRBD2 matching over 8 bases. The CDR3 is made up of 15 amino acids. CDR1 and CDR2 (germline): SGHNT, YENEEA. With V trimmed by 9 bases and J by 1 base, 8 bases remained unmatched. CDR3 residues: CASNGLAGSYNEQFF. The CDR3, as DNA: TGTGCCAGTAACGGTCTAGCGGGTTCCTACAATGAGCAGTTCTTC.